This T cell receptor (beta chain) originates from a study of PD-1 blockade in classical Hodgkin lymphoma. Overall study results and limits: Researchers reported that CD4+ TCR diversity, though not CD8+, rose significantly by C4D1. Newly diagnosed patients were said to have less baseline TCR diversity than healthy donors did.

Remarks on this clone: Its antigen is currently unknown.

Assay used: immunoSEQ multiplex PCR; TCRdb lists only in-frame clones, some missing. The sample includes about 22,000 clones, 65% to 80% of them seen just once. The time point: cycle 4 day 1 (C4D1), after more than five weeks of nivolumab. Brentuximab vedotin exposure varied among the patients, all of whom had relapsed after autologous stem cell transplantation. It was by magnetic negative selection that CD4+ T cells were purified from thawed PBMCs. Patients showed best responses of complete response, partial response or progressive disease. V was pared by 10 bases and J by 1 base, with 4 bases of the junction left unmatched. Germline CDR1 ENHRY, CDR2 SYGVKD. The CDR3 runs 13 residues.

Sequencing used CD4+ T cells from blood, obtained before the fourth cycle of nivolumab. The chain joins TRBV10-3 to TRBJ1-3; 7 bases fit TRBD1. The origin of this receptor is a human donor with classical Hodgkin lymphoma. CDR3 sequence: CATTGASGNTIYF. For the CDR3, the DNA is TGTGCCACCACAGGGGCATCTGGAAACACCATATATTTT.